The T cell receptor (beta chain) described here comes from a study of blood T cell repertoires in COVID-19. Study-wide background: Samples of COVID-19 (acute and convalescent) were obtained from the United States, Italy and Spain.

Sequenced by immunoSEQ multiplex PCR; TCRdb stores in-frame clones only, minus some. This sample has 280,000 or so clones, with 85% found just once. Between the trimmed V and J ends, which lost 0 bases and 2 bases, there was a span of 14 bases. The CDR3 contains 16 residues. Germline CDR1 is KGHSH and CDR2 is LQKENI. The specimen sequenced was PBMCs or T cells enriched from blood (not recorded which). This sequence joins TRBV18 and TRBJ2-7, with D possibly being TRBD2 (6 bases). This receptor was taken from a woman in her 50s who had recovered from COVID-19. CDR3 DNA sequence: TGTGCCAGCTCACCACCGGGACTGCAGACCGCCTACGAGCAGTACTTC. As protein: CASSPPGLQTAYEQYF.